The 2 T cell receptor beta chains in this list originate from one sample, sequenced in a study of shared clonotypes between healthy human individuals. Profiled with immunoSEQ multiplex PCR; TCRdb holds only in-frame clones, not every one. The sample records hundreds of thousands of clones, roughly 77% being singletons. Sequenced material: PBMCs. The receptor source for this set is a woman aged 40 to 55 in good health. Some clones in this sample may be carry-over from other donors' samples.

The table lists this clone with a count of one. The chain uses TRBV30 and TRBJ1-1, with D perhaps TRBD1 (6 bases). This CDR3 is built from 16 residues. The V end was cut by 3 bases, the J end by 2 bases, with 19 bases between. Germline-derived CDR1 and CDR2 are GTSNPN and SVGIG (reference sequence). DNA for the CDR3: TGTGCCTGGAGACCGGAGCGGGGGGCACTAAACACTGAAGCTTTCTTT. Amino acid sequence: CAWRPERGALNTEAFF.

The chain couples TRBV7-8 to TRBJ1-3; 8 bases agree with TRBD1. The germline CDR1 and CDR2 sequences are SGHVS and FQNEAQ. This CDR3 is 16 amino acids long. With 4 bases clipped from V and 7 bases from J, the junction kept 12 bases outside the gene matches. CDR3 nucleotides: TGTGCCAGCAGCTCTCGGGGGACAGGTGCAGGGAACACCATATATTTT. Encoded protein: CASSSRGTGAGNTIYF. Together with reference TRBV7-8 and TRBJ1-3, the CDR3 gives the full variable domain: GAGVSQSPRYKVAKRGQDVALRCDPISGHVSLFWYQQALGQGPEFLTYFQNEAQLDKSGLPSDRFFAERPEGSVSTLKIQRTQQEDSAVYLCASSSRGTGAGNTIYFGEGSWLTVV.